This record concerns one T cell receptor beta chain sequence. Its antigen is currently unknown. A much larger clonotype is one base distant, so this may be a read error. This sample is drawn from a study of CD8 T cells in ankylosing spondylitis. Whole-study results and caveats: What seemed typical of ankylosing spondylitis blood was a TCR beta motif built from about 8 highly homologous variants.

Via MiXCR, TCRdb re-called the 5' RACE reads, giving one row per CDR3 protein. The profile shows approximately 540,000 distinct CDR3 sequences, approximately 11% of them singletons. V trimming: 2 bases; J trimming: 2 bases; junction bases outside the gene matches: 2. This CDR3 has 15 amino acids. CDR1 is SGHRS and CDR2 is YFSETQ in the germline V gene. Material: blood, either unsorted or a sorted T cell fraction (not recorded which). This TCR was recovered from a male donor with ankylosing spondylitis. The V and J genes are TRBV5-1 and TRBJ2-1, with 9 bases identical to TRBD2. The chain's CDR3 is CASSFSGSAYNEQFF. The CDR3 DNA follows: TGCGCCAGCAGCTTTAGCGGGAGCGCCTACAATGAGCAGTTCTTC.